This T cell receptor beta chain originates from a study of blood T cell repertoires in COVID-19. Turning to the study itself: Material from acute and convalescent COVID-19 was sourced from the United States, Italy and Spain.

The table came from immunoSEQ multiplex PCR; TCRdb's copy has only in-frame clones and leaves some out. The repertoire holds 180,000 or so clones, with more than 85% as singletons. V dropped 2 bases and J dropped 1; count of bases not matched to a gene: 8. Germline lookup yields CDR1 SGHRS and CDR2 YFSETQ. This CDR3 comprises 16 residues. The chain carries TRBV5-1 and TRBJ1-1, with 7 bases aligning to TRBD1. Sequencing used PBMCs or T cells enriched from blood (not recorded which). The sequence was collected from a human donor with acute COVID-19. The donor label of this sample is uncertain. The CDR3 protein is CASSFRQGSKNTEAFF. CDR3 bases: TGCGCCAGCAGCTTCAGACAGGGTAGTAAGAACACTGAAGCTTTCTTT.